This T cell receptor (beta chain) is drawn from a study of memory CD8 T cells in hepatitis C reinfection (dated by TCRdb to about 2017). In terms of the full investigation: Three donors spontaneously resolved two consecutive HCV infections, while two donors cleared a primary infection but became chronically infected after reinfection. A case counted as HCV reinfection when an HCV RNA test came back positive after two negative tests taken at least 60 days apart. In the reinfection study, participants with a resolved prior HCV infection were followed up every 3 months. Late or post reinfection samples were collected 12 to 24 weeks after reinfection was detected. Between about 2009 and 2013, five reinfection cases that had stored pre-reinfection samples were identified. Across an HCV reinfection episode in several donors, the study followed the TCR beta repertoire of virus-specific CD8 T cells over time. The full study reports these points: Because only five or six donors were included, definitive conclusions about public clonotypes linked to secondary clearance were beyond the reach of the study.

Libraries were prepared through the immunoSEQ multiplex PCR assay. Genomic DNA was pulled from the sorted cells, and the automated high-throughput method of Adaptive Biotechnologies was used to sequence the TCR beta V, D and J regions. CDR3 regions were amplified with a two-step, bias-controlled multiplex PCR. An Illumina instrument was used to sequence the amplified TCR beta libraries. Concerning the study's data processing: Demultiplexed reads were processed to reduce amplification and sequencing bias, and CDR3 sequences were assigned to gene families using the IMGT database. ImmunoSEQ software version 2.0 was used to analyze the repertoire data. Clonotype lists were filtered to remove out-of-frame sequences and sequences containing stop codons in the CDR3. Clonotypes with a frequency below 0.01% were excluded because such low-frequency clonotypes corresponded to less than one cell. Richness was calculated by dividing observed richness by the number of input cells, and evenness was calculated by dividing Shannon entropy by the log of observed richness. Repertoire diversity and similarity between time points were quantified using Simpson diversity and Morisita-Horn overlap indices. Clonotypes were sorted into dominant (>1%), sub-dominant (0.5-0.99%), low abundance (0.1-0.49%) or lowest abundance (<0.1%) groups. The germline index was obtained by subtracting total nucleotide additions from total CDR3 length and then dividing the result by total CDR3 length. TCRdb limited this immuneACCESS table to in-frame rearrangements with V and J called. A share of clones is missing; checked studies link under half to unresolved V genes, and the rest is unexplained. The V and J calls and clone size come from that table; D and trimming were worked out from the DNA. The sample table lists about 46,000 clones, roughly 89% of them with a count of one. The ten largest clones capture 0.72% of the sample.

About this clone itself: Its antigen target is currently unknown. No much larger clonotype is one base removed from it; base qualities were not supplied.

The time point label on this specimen signifies: late/post reinfection, 12 to 24 weeks after detection. The sorted cells were sequenced directly ex vivo, without any in vitro expansion ahead of TCR sequencing. Donors were people who inject drugs enrolled in the Montreal Acute Hepatitis C Cohort Study (HEPCO) in Canada. As controls, total naive CD8 T cells, sorted as viable CD3+ CD8+ CD45RO-, were obtained from a couple of donors at each of the three reinfection time points. Before sorting, cryopreserved peripheral blood mononuclear cells were thawed and used as the source for purifying CD8 T cells. CD8 T cells were enriched by negative selection with the MACS CD8+ T cell Isolation Kit. A BD FACSAria II sorter with FACSDiva software was used for cell sorting, and FlowJo was used for data analysis. From the germline V gene, CDR1 is SGDLS and CDR2 is YYNGEE. V and J are trimmed by 0 bases and 8 bases, and the gene matches miss 9 bases of the junction. Inclusive of the bounding cysteine and phenylalanine, the CDR3 is 17 residues long. Only CDR3 DNA is held: 51 bases, read in frame from base 1.

The source is a man aged 18-30 years with hepatitis C virus infection. Specimen: naive CD8+ T cells sorted from blood. Taken with the paper, the label for cell subset or site translates to: total naive CD8+CD45RO- T cells. The V gene is TRBV9 and the J gene is TRBJ2-1; TRBD2 agrees with 12 junctional bases. The DNA reads as follows: TGTGCCAGCAGCGTAGAATCTAGCGGGGGGGCCTGGGATGAGCAGTTCTTC. It encodes CASSVESSGGAWDEQFF. With the portions outside the CDR3 filled from the reference TRBV9 and TRBJ2-1 genes, the complete variable region becomes DSGVTQTPKHLITATGQRVTLRCSPRSGDLSVYWYQQSLDQGLQFLIQYYNGEERAKGNILERFSAQQFPDLHSELNLSSLELGDSALYFCASSVESSGGAWDEQFFGPGTRLTVL.